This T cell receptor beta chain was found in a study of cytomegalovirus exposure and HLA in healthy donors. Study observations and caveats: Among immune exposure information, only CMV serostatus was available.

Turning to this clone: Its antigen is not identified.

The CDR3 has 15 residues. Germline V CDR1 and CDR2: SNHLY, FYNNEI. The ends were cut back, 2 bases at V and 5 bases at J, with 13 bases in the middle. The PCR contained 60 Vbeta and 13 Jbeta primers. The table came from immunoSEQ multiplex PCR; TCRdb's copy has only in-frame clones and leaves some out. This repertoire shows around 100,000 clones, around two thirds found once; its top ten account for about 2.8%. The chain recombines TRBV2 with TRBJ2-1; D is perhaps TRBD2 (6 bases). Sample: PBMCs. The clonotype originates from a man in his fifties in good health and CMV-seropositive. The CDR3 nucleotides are TGTGCCAGCAGTGAATTGGAGGGTGGGCACAATGAGCAGTTCTTC. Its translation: CASSELEGGHNEQFF.